The 23 T cell receptor beta chains below all came from one sample that was sequenced in a study of blood T cell repertoires in COVID-19. Method: immunoSEQ multiplex PCR; TCRdb's copy keeps in-frame clones and lacks some. The sample yields roughly 300,000 clones, nearly 90% seen once. Source material: peripheral blood. These receptor sequences come from a woman aged 30 to 39 with COVID-19, enrolled during active disease.

The V call is TRBV4-2, the J call TRBJ1-2; unclear D gene. Germline assignment: CDR1 LGHNA and CDR2 YNFKEQ. V was shortened by 3 bases and J by 7 bases, with 6 bases between the two germline ends. The CDR3 covers 11 residues. CDR3 nucleotides: TGTGCCAGCAGCCAGGGGAGTGGCTACACCTTC. Its translation is CASSQGSGYTF.

This chain joins TRBV10-3 and TRBJ1-2, with D unresolved. The length of the CDR3 is 15 residues. V was clipped by 0 bases and J by 6 bases, with 14 bases between them. Per germline, CDR1 ENHRY and CDR2 SYGVKD. The DNA of the CDR3 is TGTGCCATCAGTGAGTCGAACTTCGGGGTGGATGGCTACACCTTC. Amino acids: CAISESNFGVDGYTF.

The chain employs TRBV23-1 and TRBJ2-7; 8 positions match TRBD2. TRBV23-1 has ORF status, its function being uncertain. Trimming removed 3 bases from V and 3 bases from J; junction bases left unmatched: 7. CDR3 length: 15 residues. The CDR3 is CASSQTGTRHYEQYV. In DNA, the CDR3 is TGCGCCAGCAGTCAGACCGGGACTAGACACTACGAGCAGTACGTC.

This clone was detected once. The genes are TRBV7-2 and TRBJ2-5; D is perhaps TRBD2 (5 bases). Germline lookup yields CDR1 SGHTA and CDR2 FQGNSA. Trimming shortened V by 0 bases and J by 5 bases, and 13 bases separated the two germline ends. This CDR3 contains 15 residues. The DNA for the CDR3 is TGTGCCAGCAGCTTAGCTAAGGGCAGGAGGGAGACCCAGTACTTC. Protein product: CASSLAKGRRETQYF.

The gene calls are TRBV24-1 and TRBJ2-2, with 10 bases matching TRBD1. Germline CDR1 and CDR2: KGHDR and SFDVKD. After removal of 3 bases from V and 8 bases from J, the junction contained 8 bases not matched to a gene. This CDR3 has 16 amino acids. The CDR3, as DNA: TGTGCCACCAGTGATCGCAGACAGGGGGCTAGGGGGGAGCTGTTTTTT. Amino acids: CATSDRRQGARGELFF.

V usage is TRBV5-1 and J usage is TRBJ1-1, with a possible D match to TRBD1 (6 bases). V was trimmed by 0 bases and J by 1 base, leaving 16 bases between them. This CDR3 spans 17 amino acids. Germline loops: CDR1 SGHRS, CDR2 YFSETQ. This CDR3 is CASSLVLEAGENTEAFF. The CDR3 DNA is TGCGCCAGCAGCTTGGTGCTGGAGGCAGGGGAGAACACTGAAGCTTTCTTT.

CDR3 region: CASSLGGLATNEKLFF. The CDR3 DNA is TGTGCCAGCAGTTTAGGCGGGCTTGCAACTAATGAAAAACTGTTTTTT. This chain connects TRBV28 to TRBJ1-4; D gene unclear. Trimming stripped 2 bases from V and 0 bases from J, with 10 bases between. The CDR3 loop spans 16 amino acids. Germline-derived CDR1 and CDR2 are MDHEN and SYDVKM.

The chain uses TRBV4-1 and TRBJ1-6, with D maybe TRBD1 (6 bases). V lost 0 bases and J 9 bases, leaving 15 bases between the germline ends. The CDR3 is 16 amino acids. Germline V gene lookup returns CDR1 MGHRA and CDR2 YSYEKL. DNA of the CDR3: TGCGCCAGCAGCCAAGAGCCAGGGACAAGCGGTTCACCCCTCCACTTT. Translated: CASSQEPGTSGSPLHF.

V and J are TRBV5-1 and TRBJ2-5; 7 nucleotides line up with TRBD1. Germline V gene data show CDR1 as SGHRS and CDR2 as YFSETQ. This CDR3 is built from 15 residues. J was trimmed by 5 bases and V by 3 bases; bases with no gene match: 10. CDR3 loop: CASSSGTAPLETQYF. The CDR3 coding sequence is TGCGCCAGCAGCTCAGGGACAGCACCCTTGGAGACCCAGTACTTC.

The chain combines TRBV6-2 or TRBV6-3 with TRBJ1-1, with D possibly being TRBD1 (6 bases). Between the trimmed V and J ends, which lost 2 bases and 6 bases, there was a span of 7 bases. The germline V gene encodes CDR1 MNHEY and CDR2 SVGEGT. The CDR3 sequence is 12 residues long. CDR3 coding DNA: TGTGCCAGCAGTTACGAGGGGGCTGAAGCTTTCTTT. Its translation: CASSYEGAEAFF.

The V gene is TRBV28, the J gene TRBJ2-4; TRBD1 agrees at 8 bases. CDR1 and CDR2 from the germline V gene are MDHEN and SYDVKM. The CDR3 extends over 15 amino acids. V shed 4 bases, J shed 7 bases, and the junction held 9 bases outside the gene matches. The CDR3 region has the DNA TGTGCCAGCAGTTCGAACGACAGGGGTATTAACATTCAGTACTTC. This translates into CASSSNDRGINIQYF.

The V and J genes are TRBV5-4 and TRBJ1-2; TRBD1 aligns across 8 bases. V lost 4 bases, J lost 3 bases, and 5 bases stayed unmatched. The germline V gene encodes CDR1 SGHNT and CDR2 YYREEE (reference sequence). This CDR3 comprises 14 residues. As DNA, the CDR3 is TGTGCCAGCAGCATAGGACAGGGCCACTATGGCTACACCTTC. Translating gives CASSIGQGHYGYTF. The whole variable domain, remainder taken from reference TRBV5-4 and TRBJ1-2, is ETGVTQSPTHLIKTRGQQVTLRCSSQSGHNTVSWYQQALGQGPQFIFQYYREEENGRGNFPPRFSGLQFPNYSSELNVNALELDDSALYLCASSIGQGHYGYTFGSGTRLTVV.

The chain carries TRBV30 and TRBJ1-6, with TRBD1 matching 10 bases. Germline V gene sequence: CDR1 GTSNPN, CDR2 SVGIG (reference sequence). J was trimmed by 7 bases and V by 5 bases; bases with no gene match: 8. The CDR3 contains 15 residues. CDR3 protein: CAWSRQGAGNSPLHF. CDR3 sequence (DNA): TGTGCCTGGTCTAGACAGGGGGCTGGGAATTCACCCCTCCACTTT.

This chain connects TRBV7-9 to TRBJ1-4; 8 nucleotides align to TRBD1. This CDR3 is 17 amino acids long. Losses at the gene ends were 5 bases for V and 3 bases for J; bases not matched to a gene: 11. Germline CDR1 and CDR2: SEHNR and FQNEAQ (reference sequence). CDR3 sequence (DNA): TGTGCCAGCAGCAGTACCGGGACAGGTTCCTCTAATGAAAAACTGTTTTTT. It specifies CASSSTGTGSSNEKLFF.

The CDR3 loop is CASTLVGGLEGGYTF. The CDR3 region has the DNA TGTGCCAGCACCCTAGTGGGCGGACTCGAGGGCGGCTACACCTTC. The chain links TRBV5-4 to TRBJ1-2; D is ambiguous. The germline V gene has CDR1 SGHNT and CDR2 YYREEE (reference sequence). The CDR3 has 15 amino acids. V lost 6 bases, J lost 8 bases, and 23 bases lay in between.

This clone has only one observation. The chain uses TRBV5-1 and TRBJ2-3; maybe TRBD2 (5 bases). V was pared by 7 bases and J by 4 bases, with 19 bases between. Germline-derived CDR1 and CDR2 are SGHRS and YFSETQ. CDR3 length: 15 residues. The DNA of the CDR3 is TGCGCCAGCGCTCTCCCGCGCTGGCGGGCAGATACGCAGTATTTT. Translated, it gives CASALPRWRADTQYF.

This clone has a handful of counts. This rearrangement joins TRBV12-5 to TRBJ2-1; TRBD1 might be the D (5 bases). V was shortened by 0 bases and J by 1 base, with 22 bases between the two germline ends. The germline gives CDR1 LGHNT, CDR2 FRNRAP. The CDR3 runs to 20 residues. CDR3 coding DNA: TGTGCTAGTGGTTTGGTACTTGGGGCGCTAGACCGAGGATCCTACAATGAGCAGTTCTTC. Residues: CASGLVLGALDRGSYNEQFF.

The chain uses TRBV28 and TRBJ2-6; no clear D. V lost 3 bases and J 0 bases, leaving 9 bases between the germline ends. The CDR3 extends over 16 amino acids. The germline gives CDR1 MDHEN, CDR2 SYDVKM. The CDR3 spells CASSFPVSSGANVLTF. CDR3 DNA: TGTGCCAGCAGTTTTCCAGTATCCTCTGGGGCCAACGTCCTGACTTTC.

The chain joins TRBV12-3 or TRBV12-4 to TRBJ2-1; 8 nucleotides align to TRBD2. CDR3 length: 13 residues. With 8 bases clipped from V and 7 bases from J, the junction kept 7 bases outside the gene matches. Here the CDR3 reads CASFTGGANEQFF. The CDR3 DNA is TGTGCCAGCTTTACGGGGGGGGCGAATGAGCAGTTCTTC.

The rearrangement uses TRBV28 and TRBJ1-3, with D possibly matching TRBD1 (5 bases). Trimming removed 6 bases at V and 0 bases at J, with 15 bases between. Per the germline V gene, CDR1 is MDHEN and CDR2 is SYDVKM. This CDR3 spans 16 amino acids. Here the CDR3 reads CASSLGLALSGNTIYF. CDR3 coding DNA: TGTGCCAGCAGCTTGGGACTCGCCCTCTCTGGAAACACCATATATTTT.

J is TRBJ2-2 and V is TRBV9; 8 positions agree with TRBD2. The CDR3 sequence is 16 residues long. Germline V gene lookup returns CDR1 SGDLS and CDR2 YYNGEE. V lost 3 bases to trimming and J lost 5 bases; unmatched junction nucleotides: 9. CDR3 DNA: TGTGCCAGCAGCGCAAATCCCGGGACTAGGACCGGGGAGCTGTTTTTT. As protein: CASSANPGTRTGELFF.

The chain joins TRBV2 to TRBJ2-1; 7 bases map to TRBD1. V shed 6 bases and J 5 bases; nucleotides not matched to a gene: 7. Per germline, CDR1 SNHLY and CDR2 FYNNEI. This CDR3 comprises 14 residues. CDR3: CASSDRVLDNEQFF. The CDR3 DNA reads as TGTGCCAGCAGCGACAGGGTTCTAGACAATGAGCAGTTCTTC.

This clone has only one observation. The J gene is TRBJ2-2, the V gene TRBV28; 7 bases line up with TRBD2. V shed 2 bases and J 7 bases; nucleotides not matched to a gene: 7. Germline-derived CDR1 and CDR2 are MDHEN and SYDVKM. The CDR3 covers 15 residues. Here the CDR3 reads CASSLGLAVFGELFF. As DNA, the CDR3 is TGTGCCAGCAGTTTAGGGCTAGCGGTTTTCGGGGAGCTGTTTTTT.